What follows are 17 T cell receptor beta chains derived from one specimen sequenced in a study of response to subunit inactivated influenza vaccine. TCRdb reanalysed the RT-PCR reads using MiXCR and keeps one entry per CDR3 protein. The data show some 800,000 distinct CDR3 sequences, with 21% seen just once and 10% to 13% held by the top ten. This specimen was PBMCs from blood, taken 5 to 6 days after vaccination. These receptors were obtained from a man aged 50 to 60 who received an inactivated influenza vaccine.

The chain links TRBV7-2 to TRBJ1-6, with D maybe TRBD1 (5 bases). The V gene lost 5 bases and the J gene lost 5 bases, with 7 bases spanning the gap. The germline V gene has CDR1 SGHTA and CDR2 FQGNSA. CDR3 size: 13 residues. DNA for the CDR3: TGTGCCAGCAGCAGGGGTCATAATTCACCCCTCCACTTT. It is translated as CASSRGHNSPLHF.

The J gene is TRBJ2-6, the V gene TRBV6-2 or TRBV6-3, with 8 positions matching TRBD2. The V and J ends lost 6 bases and 0 bases, in that order; junction bases with no gene match: 7. Looked up from germline, CDR1 is MNHEY and CDR2 is SVGEGT. The CDR3 is 17 residues long. The DNA for the CDR3 is TGTGCCAGCAGCCTGCTCGGGAGGGGCTCTGGGGCCAACGTCCTGACTTTC. This translates into CASSLLGRGSGANVLTF.

This clonotype was recorded a few times. The rearrangement links TRBV7-9 to TRBJ2-7; 7 bases line up with TRBD1. Germline lookup yields CDR1 SEHNR and CDR2 FQNEAQ (reference sequence). The ends lost 1 base at V and 3 bases at J; junction bases unmatched: 6. There are 15 residues in the CDR3. The DNA for the CDR3 is TGTGCCAGCAGCTTAGGATTCGCAGGGGGCTACGAGCAGTACTTC. As protein: CASSLGFAGGYEQYF. Drawing the rest from reference TRBV7-9 and TRBJ2-7, the complete variable domain is DTGVSQNPRHKITKRGQNVTFRCDPISEHNRLYWYRQTLGQGPEFLTYFQNEAQLEKSRLLSDRFSAERPKGSFSTLEIQRTEQGDSAMYLCASSLGFAGGYEQYFGPGTRLTVT.

CDR3: CASSLNGLAGMETQYF. Written as DNA, the CDR3 is TGCGCCAGCAGCTTGAATGGGCTAGCGGGGATGGAGACCCAGTACTTC. The V call is TRBV5-1, the J call TRBJ2-5; 9 bases agree with TRBD2. The CDR3 runs 16 residues. Germline CDR1 SGHRS, CDR2 YFSETQ. Unmatched junction bases numbered 9, after V lost 1 base and J lost 5 bases.

V gene TRBV7-9 combines with J gene TRBJ1-1; D perhaps matches TRBD1 (6 bases). Germline V CDR1 and CDR2: SEHNR, FQNEAQ (reference sequence). The length of the CDR3 is 12 residues. V lost 2 bases to trimming and J lost 8 bases, with 9 bases between them. The CDR3 nucleotides read TGTGCCAGCAGCTTATGGGGGGCCGAAGCTTTCTTT. Residues: CASSLWGAEAFF.

This clonotype was observed a handful of times. The chain carries TRBV2 and TRBJ1-5; D is perhaps TRBD1 (5 bases). This CDR3 spans 15 amino acids. V lost 6 bases, J lost 1 base, and 13 bases lay in between. Germline values: CDR1 SNHLY, CDR2 FYNNEI. The CDR3 here is CASRSNRLSNQPQHF. CDR3 in DNA: TGTGCCAGCAGGAGTAACAGGTTAAGCAATCAGCCCCAGCATTTT.

The table lists this clonotype with a count of one. The chain has TRBV6-6 and TRBJ2-2; D unclear. The germline gives CDR1 MNHNY, CDR2 SVGAGI (reference sequence). This CDR3 has 13 amino acids. Trimming pared 4 bases from V and 7 bases from J, leaving 10 bases between. CDR3 residues: CASSSLDDGELFF. In DNA form, the CDR3 reads TGTGCCAGCAGTTCTCTAGACGACGGGGAGCTGTTTTTT.

V gene TRBV7-9 combines with J gene TRBJ1-4; D remains unclear. Germline CDR1 reads SEHNR; CDR2 reads FQNEAQ (reference sequence). The CDR3 totals 16 residues. V lost 6 bases and J lost 7, with 21 bases in between. CDR3 in DNA: TGTGCCAGCAGGGGCGCTGGTGGTGCAGCCTTTGAAAAACTGTTTTTT. It codes for CASRGAGGAAFEKLFF.

This clonotype was seen at least ten times. V gene TRBV5-5 combines with J gene TRBJ2-7; 7 bases match TRBD1. The V gene end was trimmed by 4 bases and the J gene end by 3 bases; junction bases not matched to a gene: 10. This CDR3 has 15 residues. Germline CDR1 and CDR2: SGHKS and YYEKEE (reference sequence). The CDR3 bases are TGTGCCAGCAGCCAAGTTTGGGACAGAAGCTACGAGCAGTACTTC. Translation: CASSQVWDRSYEQYF.

The chain uses TRBV6-1 and TRBJ2-7; no clear D gene. Germline values: CDR1 MNHNS, CDR2 SASEGT. This CDR3 is 13 amino acids long. V dropped 2 bases and J dropped 6 bases, with 11 bases sitting between them. As DNA, the CDR3 is TGTGCCAGCAGTGAAAGTTTAGTGGGCGAGCAGTACTTC. It translates to CASSESLVGEQYF.

This clonotype was observed a few times. The rearrangement joins TRBV2 to TRBJ2-7; a possible D gene is TRBD2 (6 bases). Trimming left V 7 bases short and J 0 bases short, with 10 bases between. This CDR3 is 13 amino acids long. Per the germline V gene, CDR1 is SNHLY and CDR2 is FYNNEI. As DNA, the CDR3 is TGTGCCAGCAAAGACGGGAGCTCCTACGAGCAGTACTTC. Translated: CASKDGSSYEQYF.

This chain links TRBV7-9 with TRBJ2-3, with TRBD2 as a possible D gene (6 bases). Germline V lookup: CDR1 SEHNR, CDR2 FQNEAQ (reference sequence). The CDR3 is 13 amino acids. Trimming removed 11 bases from V and 2 bases from J, with 14 bases in between. DNA for the CDR3: TGTGCCGGGGGTAGCGGACACACAGATACGCAGTATTTT. It is translated as CAGGSGHTDTQYF.

As to this clonotype: A much larger clone differs from this one at a single base, so this may be a read error. This chain joins TRBV5-1 and TRBJ2-3; TRBD2 is a possible D gene (5 bases). Germline V gives CDR1 SGHRS, CDR2 YFSETQ. The CDR3 is 15 amino acids. V was cut by 0 bases and J by 0 bases, with 8 bases left in between. The CDR3 region has the DNA TGCGCCAGCAGCTTGGCCGGGGTGAGCACAGATACGCAGTATTTT. This gives the protein CASSLAGVSTDTQYF. Combining the CDR3 with reference TRBV5-1 and TRBJ2-3 gives the whole variable domain KAGVTQTPRYLIKTRGQQVTLSCSPISGHRSVSWYQQTPGQGLQFLFEYFSETQRNKGNFPGRFSGRQFSNSRSEMNVSTLELGDSALYLCASSLAGVSTDTQYFGPGTRLTVL.

The genes are TRBV4-3 and TRBJ2-7; tentatively, D is TRBD1 (6 bases). Germline V lookup: CDR1 LGHNA, CDR2 YSLEER. The CDR3 length is 13 residues. V was trimmed by 6 bases and J by 5 bases, leaving 14 bases between them. This CDR3 is CASSTGHPDEQYF. DNA for the CDR3: TGCGCCAGCAGTACAGGGCACCCCGACGAGCAGTACTTC.

This clonotype was counted between two and nine times. CDR3 region: CASSIGQGSQPQHF. The CDR3 DNA reads TGTGCCAGCAGCATCGGCCAGGGAAGTCAGCCCCAGCATTTT. The V call is TRBV6-1, the J call TRBJ1-5; the D gene is possibly TRBD1 (5 bases). Germline assignment: CDR1 MNHNS and CDR2 SASEGT. V was cut by 6 bases and J by 6 bases, with 15 bases left in between. This CDR3 spans 14 amino acids.

The chain recombines TRBV20-1 with TRBJ2-7, with D maybe TRBD2 (6 bases). The CDR3 totals 14 residues. CDR1 and CDR2 from the germline V gene are DFQATT and SNEGSKA (reference sequence). V lost 3 bases, J lost 6 bases, and 18 bases lay in between. CDR3 coding DNA: TGCAGTGCTAGTCGGGGGATAGGAGGCGGCGAGCAGTACTTC. It codes for CSASRGIGGGEQYF.

This clonotype was observed a handful of times. The chain links TRBV15 to TRBJ1-1; TRBD1 is a possible D gene (5 bases). From germline, CDR1 is LNHNV and CDR2 YYDKDF (reference sequence). V was trimmed by 1 base and J by 4 bases, leaving 10 bases between them. The CDR3 has 14 residues. CDR3 sequence reads: CATSRASGTTEAFF. CDR3 DNA sequence: TGTGCCACCAGCAGAGCTTCGGGGACCACTGAAGCTTTCTTT.